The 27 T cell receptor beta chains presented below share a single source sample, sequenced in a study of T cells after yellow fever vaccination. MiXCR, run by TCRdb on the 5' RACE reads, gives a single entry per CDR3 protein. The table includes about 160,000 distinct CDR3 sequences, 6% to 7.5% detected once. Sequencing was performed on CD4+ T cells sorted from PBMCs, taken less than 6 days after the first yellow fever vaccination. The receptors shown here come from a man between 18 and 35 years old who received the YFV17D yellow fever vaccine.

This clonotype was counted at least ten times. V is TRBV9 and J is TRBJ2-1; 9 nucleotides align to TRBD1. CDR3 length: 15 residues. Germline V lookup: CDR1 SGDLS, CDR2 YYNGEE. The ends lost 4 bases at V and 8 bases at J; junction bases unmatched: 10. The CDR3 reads CASSTKTGGLYEQFF. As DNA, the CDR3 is TGTGCCAGCAGCACCAAGACAGGGGGGCTGTATGAGCAGTTCTTC.

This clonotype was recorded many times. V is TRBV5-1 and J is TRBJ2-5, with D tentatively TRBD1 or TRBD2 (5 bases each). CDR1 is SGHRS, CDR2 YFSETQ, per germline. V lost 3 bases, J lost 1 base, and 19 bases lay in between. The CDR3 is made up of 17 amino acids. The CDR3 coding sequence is TGCGCCAGCAGCTCCCTCCCTCCGGGACGCAGCCAAGAGACCCAGTACTTC. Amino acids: CASSSLPPGRSQETQYF. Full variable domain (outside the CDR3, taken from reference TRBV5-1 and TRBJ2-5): KAGVTQTPRYLIKTRGQQVTLSCSPISGHRSVSWYQQTPGQGLQFLFEYFSETQRNKGNFPGRFSGRQFSNSRSEMNVSTLELGDSALYLCASSSLPPGRSQETQYFGPGTRLLVL.

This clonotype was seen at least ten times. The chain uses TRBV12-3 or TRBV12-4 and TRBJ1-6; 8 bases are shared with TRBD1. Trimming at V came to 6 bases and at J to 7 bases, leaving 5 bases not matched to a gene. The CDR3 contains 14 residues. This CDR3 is CASSDRGTNSPLHF. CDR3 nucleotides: TGTGCCAGCAGCGACAGGGGTACGAATTCACCCCTCCACTTT.

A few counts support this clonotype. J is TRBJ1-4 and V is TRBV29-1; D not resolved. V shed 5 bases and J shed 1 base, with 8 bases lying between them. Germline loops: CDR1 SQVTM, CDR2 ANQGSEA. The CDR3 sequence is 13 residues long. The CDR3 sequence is CSVSIQTNEKLFF. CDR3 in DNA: TGCAGCGTTTCTATCCAAACTAATGAAAAACTGTTTTTT.

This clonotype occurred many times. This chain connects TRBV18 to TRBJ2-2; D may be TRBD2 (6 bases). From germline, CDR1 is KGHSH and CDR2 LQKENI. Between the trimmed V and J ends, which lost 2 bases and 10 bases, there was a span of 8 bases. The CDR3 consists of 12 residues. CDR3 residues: CASSPREAELFF. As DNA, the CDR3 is TGTGCCAGCTCACCAAGGGAGGCGGAGCTGTTTTTT. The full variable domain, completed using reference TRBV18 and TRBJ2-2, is NAGVMQNPRHLVRRRGQEARLRCSPMKGHSHVYWYRQLPEEGLKFMVYLQKENIIDESGMPKERFSAEFPKEGPSILRIQQVVRGDSAAYFCASSPREAELFFGEGSRLTVL.

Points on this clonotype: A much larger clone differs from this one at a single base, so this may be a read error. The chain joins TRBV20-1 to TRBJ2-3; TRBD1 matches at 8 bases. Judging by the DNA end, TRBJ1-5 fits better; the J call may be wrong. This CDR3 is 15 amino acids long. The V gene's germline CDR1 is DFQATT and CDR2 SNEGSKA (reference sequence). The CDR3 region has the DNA TGCAGTGCTAGAATAGCGACAGGGGCCCCAGATACGCAGCATTTT. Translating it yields CSARIATGAPDTQHF.

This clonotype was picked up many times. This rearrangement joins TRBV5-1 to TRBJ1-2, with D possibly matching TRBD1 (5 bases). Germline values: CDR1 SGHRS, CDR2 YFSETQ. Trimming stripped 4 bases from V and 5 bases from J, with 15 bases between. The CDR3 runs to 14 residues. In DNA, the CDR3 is TGCGCCAGCAGCACGCAGGGAGGAGGGTATGGCTACACCTTC. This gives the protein CASSTQGGGYGYTF.

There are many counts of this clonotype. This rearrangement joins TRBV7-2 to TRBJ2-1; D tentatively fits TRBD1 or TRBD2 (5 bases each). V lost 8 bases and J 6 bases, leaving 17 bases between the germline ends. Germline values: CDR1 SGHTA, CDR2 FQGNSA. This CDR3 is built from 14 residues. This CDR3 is CASGLNTGTNEQFF. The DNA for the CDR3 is TGTGCCAGCGGCCTTAATACCGGGACCAATGAGCAGTTCTTC.

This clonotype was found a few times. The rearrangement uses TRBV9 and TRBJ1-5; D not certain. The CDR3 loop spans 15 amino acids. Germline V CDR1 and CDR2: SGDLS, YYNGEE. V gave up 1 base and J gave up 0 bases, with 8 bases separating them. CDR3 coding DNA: TGTGCCAGCAGCGTATCCGGTTATAGCAATCAGCCCCAGCATTTT. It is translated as CASSVSGYSNQPQHF.

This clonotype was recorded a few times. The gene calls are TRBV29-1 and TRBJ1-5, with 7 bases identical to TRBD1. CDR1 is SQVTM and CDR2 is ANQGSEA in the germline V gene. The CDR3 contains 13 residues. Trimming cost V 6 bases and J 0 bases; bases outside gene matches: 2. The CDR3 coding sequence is TGCAGCGTGAGGACAGGTAGCAATCAGCCCCAGCATTTT. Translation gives CSVRTGSNQPQHF.

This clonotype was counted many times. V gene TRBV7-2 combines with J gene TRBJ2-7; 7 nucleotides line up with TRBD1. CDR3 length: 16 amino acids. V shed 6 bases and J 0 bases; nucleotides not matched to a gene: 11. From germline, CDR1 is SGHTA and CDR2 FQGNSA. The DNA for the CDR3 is TGTGCCAGCAGTATCACCGGGACAGTCCTCTCCTACGAGCAGTACTTC. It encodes CASSITGTVLSYEQYF.

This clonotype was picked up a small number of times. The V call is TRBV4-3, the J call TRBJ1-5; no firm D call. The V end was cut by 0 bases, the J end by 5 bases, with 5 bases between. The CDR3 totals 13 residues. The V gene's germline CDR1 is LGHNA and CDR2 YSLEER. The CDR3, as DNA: TGCGCCAGCAGCCAAGATAATCATCAGCCCCAGCATTTT. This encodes CASSQDNHQPQHF.

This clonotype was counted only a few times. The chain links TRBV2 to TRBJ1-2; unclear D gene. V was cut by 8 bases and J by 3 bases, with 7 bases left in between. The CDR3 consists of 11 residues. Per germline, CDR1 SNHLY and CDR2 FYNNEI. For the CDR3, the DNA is TGTGCCAGCCATTTTTACTATGGCTACACCTTC. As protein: CASHFYYGYTF.

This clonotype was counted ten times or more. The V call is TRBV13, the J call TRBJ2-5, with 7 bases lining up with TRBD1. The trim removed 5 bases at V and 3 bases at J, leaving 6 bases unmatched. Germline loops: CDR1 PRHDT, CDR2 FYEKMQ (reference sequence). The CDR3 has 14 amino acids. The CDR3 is CASSLDRRKETQYF. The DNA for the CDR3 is TGTGCCAGCAGCCTGGACAGGAGAAAAGAGACCCAGTACTTC.

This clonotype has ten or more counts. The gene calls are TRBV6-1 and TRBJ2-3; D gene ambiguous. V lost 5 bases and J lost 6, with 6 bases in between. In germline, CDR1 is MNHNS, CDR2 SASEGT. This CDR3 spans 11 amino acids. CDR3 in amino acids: CASSIVDTQYF. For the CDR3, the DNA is TGTGCCAGCAGTATTGTCGATACGCAGTATTTT.

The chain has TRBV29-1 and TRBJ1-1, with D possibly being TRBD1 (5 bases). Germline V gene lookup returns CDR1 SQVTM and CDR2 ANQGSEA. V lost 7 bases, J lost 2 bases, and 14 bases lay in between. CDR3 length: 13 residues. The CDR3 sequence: CSGVDKINTEAFF. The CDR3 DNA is TGCAGCGGTGTGGACAAAATCAACACTGAAGCTTTCTTT.

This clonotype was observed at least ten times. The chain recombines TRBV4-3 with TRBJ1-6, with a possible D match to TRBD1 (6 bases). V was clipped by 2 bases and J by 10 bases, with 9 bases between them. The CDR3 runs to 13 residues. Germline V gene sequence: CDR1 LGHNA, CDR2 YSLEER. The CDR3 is CASSQHRESPLHF. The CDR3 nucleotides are TGCGCCAGCAGCCAACACAGGGAATCACCCCTCCACTTT.

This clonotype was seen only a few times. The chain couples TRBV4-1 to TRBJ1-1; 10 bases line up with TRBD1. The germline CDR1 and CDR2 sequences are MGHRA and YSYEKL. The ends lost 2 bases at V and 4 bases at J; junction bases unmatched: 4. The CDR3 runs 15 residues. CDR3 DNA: TGCGCCAGCAGCCAACGGGACAGGGGTAGCACTGAAGCTTTCTTT. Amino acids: CASSQRDRGSTEAFF.

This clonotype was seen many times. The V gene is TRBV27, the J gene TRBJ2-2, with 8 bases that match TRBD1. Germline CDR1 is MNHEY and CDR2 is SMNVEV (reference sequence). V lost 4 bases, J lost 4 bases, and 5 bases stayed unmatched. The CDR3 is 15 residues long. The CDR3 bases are TGTGCCAGCAGTTCCTGGACAGGGCGCACCGGGGAGCTGTTTTTT. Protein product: CASSSWTGRTGELFF.

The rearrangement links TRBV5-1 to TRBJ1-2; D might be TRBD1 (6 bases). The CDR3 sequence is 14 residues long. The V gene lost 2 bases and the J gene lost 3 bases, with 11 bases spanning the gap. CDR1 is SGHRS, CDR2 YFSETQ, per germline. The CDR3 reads CASSLQGTDYGYTF. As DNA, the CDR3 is TGCGCCAGCAGCTTACAGGGTACCGACTATGGCTACACCTTC.

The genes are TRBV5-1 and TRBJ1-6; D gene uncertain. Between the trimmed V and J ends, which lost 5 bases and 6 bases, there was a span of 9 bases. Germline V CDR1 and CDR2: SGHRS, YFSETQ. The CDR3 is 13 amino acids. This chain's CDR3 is CASRQSGNSPLHF. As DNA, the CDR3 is TGCGCCAGCAGACAGTCCGGTAATTCACCCCTCCACTTT.

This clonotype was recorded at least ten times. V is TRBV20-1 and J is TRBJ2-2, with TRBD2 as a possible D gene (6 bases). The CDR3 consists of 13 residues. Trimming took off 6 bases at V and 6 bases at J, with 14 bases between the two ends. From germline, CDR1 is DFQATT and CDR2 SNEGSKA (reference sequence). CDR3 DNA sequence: TGCAGTGCCTGGGACTCGCTATCCGGGGAGCTGTTTTTT. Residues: CSAWDSLSGELFF.

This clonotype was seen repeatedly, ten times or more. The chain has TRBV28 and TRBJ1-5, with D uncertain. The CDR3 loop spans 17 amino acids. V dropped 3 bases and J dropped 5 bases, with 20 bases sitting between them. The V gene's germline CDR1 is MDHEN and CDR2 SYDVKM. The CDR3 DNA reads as TGTGCCAGCAGTTTCTTTCCGTCTGTGAAGGGCCATCAGCCCCAGCATTTT. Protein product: CASSFFPSVKGHQPQHF.

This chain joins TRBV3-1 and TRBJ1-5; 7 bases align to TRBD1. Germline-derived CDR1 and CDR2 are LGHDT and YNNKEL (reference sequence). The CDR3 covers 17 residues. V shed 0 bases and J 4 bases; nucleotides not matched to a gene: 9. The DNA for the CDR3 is TGTGCCAGCAGCCAAGATCAGGCGGGACAGACGAATCAGCCCCAGCATTTT. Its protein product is CASSQDQAGQTNQPQHF. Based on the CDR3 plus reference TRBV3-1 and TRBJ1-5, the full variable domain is DTAVSQTPKYLVTQMGNDKSIKCEQNLGHDTMYWYKQDSKKFLKIMFSYNNKELIINETVPNRFSPKSPDKAHLNLHINSLELGDSAVYFCASSQDQAGQTNQPQHFGDGTRLSIL.

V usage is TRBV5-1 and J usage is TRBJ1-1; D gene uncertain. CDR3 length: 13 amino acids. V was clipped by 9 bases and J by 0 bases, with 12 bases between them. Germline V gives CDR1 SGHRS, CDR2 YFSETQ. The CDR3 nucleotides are TGCGCCACCCGACCCCAAATGAACACTGAAGCTTTCTTT. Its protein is CATRPQMNTEAFF.

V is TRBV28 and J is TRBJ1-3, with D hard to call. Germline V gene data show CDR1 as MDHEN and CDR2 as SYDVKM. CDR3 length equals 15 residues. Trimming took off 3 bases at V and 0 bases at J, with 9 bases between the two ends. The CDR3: CASSLDANSGNTIYF. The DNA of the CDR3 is TGTGCCAGCAGTTTGGACGCTAACTCTGGAAACACCATATATTTT.

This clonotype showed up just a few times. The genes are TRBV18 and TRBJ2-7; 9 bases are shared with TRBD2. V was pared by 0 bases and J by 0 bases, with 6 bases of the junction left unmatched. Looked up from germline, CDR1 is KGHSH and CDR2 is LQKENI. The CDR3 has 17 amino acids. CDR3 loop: CASSPPYSGGDSYEQYF. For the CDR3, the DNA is TGTGCCAGCTCACCACCTTATAGCGGGGGCGACTCCTACGAGCAGTACTTC. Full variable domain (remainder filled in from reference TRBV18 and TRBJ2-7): NAGVMQNPRHLVRRRGQEARLRCSPMKGHSHVYWYRQLPEEGLKFMVYLQKENIIDESGMPKERFSAEFPKEGPSILRIQQVVRGDSAAYFCASSPPYSGGDSYEQYFGPGTRLTVT.